A single sample gave rise to the 29 T cell receptor beta chains below, sequenced in a study of blood T cell repertoires in COVID-19 (dated by TCRdb to 2018 to 2021). Libraries were made using the immunoSEQ multiplex PCR assay. TCRdb limited this immuneACCESS table to in-frame rearrangements with V and J called. A share of clones is missing; checked studies link under half to unresolved V genes, and the rest is unexplained. The table for this sample lists fewer than 350,000 clones; approximately 83% of them were counted only once. Around 2.2% of the sample goes to the ten largest clones. The sample comprised PBMCs or T cells enriched from blood (not recorded which). These receptors originate from a man under 40 who had recovered from COVID-19.

The chain carries TRBV2 and TRBJ1-2; D perhaps matches TRBD1 (5 bases). The V gene's germline CDR1 is SNHLY and CDR2 FYNNEI. This CDR3 contains 13 residues. V was pared by 4 bases and J by 5 bases, with 11 bases between. As DNA, the CDR3 is TGTGCCAGCAGTGTTGGACAAGTATATGGCTACACCTTC. Translated, it gives CASSVGQVYGYTF.

This chain joins TRBV5-4 and TRBJ1-2; TRBD1 aligns across 12 bases. The V and J ends lost 3 bases and 8 bases, in that order; junction bases with no gene match: 5. This CDR3 is 14 amino acids long. CDR1 and CDR2 (germline): SGHNT, YYREEE (reference sequence). CDR3 in amino acids: CASSWGQGAGGYTF. In DNA, the CDR3 is TGTGCCAGCAGCTGGGGACAGGGGGCCGGAGGCTACACCTTC. The entire variable domain, with the rest obtained from reference TRBV5-4 and TRBJ1-2, is as follows: ETGVTQSPTHLIKTRGQQVTLRCSSQSGHNTVSWYQQALGQGPQFIFQYYREEENGRGNFPPRFSGLQFPNYSSELNVNALELDDSALYLCASSWGQGAGGYTFGSGTRLTVV.

The chain carries TRBV2 and TRBJ1-5, with TRBD1 as a possible D gene (5 bases). The germline V gene encodes CDR1 SNHLY and CDR2 FYNNEI. Trimming shortened V by 4 bases and J by 0 bases, and 13 bases separated the two germline ends. The CDR3 covers 16 residues. Here the CDR3 reads CASSGIGGYSNQPQHF. Written as DNA, the CDR3 is TGTGCCAGCAGTGGTATCGGGGGGTATAGCAATCAGCCCCAGCATTTT. Supplemented by reference TRBV2 and TRBJ1-5, the full variable domain reads EPEVTQTPSHQVTQMGQEVILRCVPISNHLYFYWYRQILGQKVEFLVSFYNNEISEKSEIFDDQFSVERPDGSNFTLKIRSTKLEDSAMYFCASSGIGGYSNQPQHFGDGTRLSIL.

The chain links TRBV19 to TRBJ1-5; 8 positions agree with TRBD1. The CDR3 is made up of 14 amino acids. From germline, CDR1 is LNHDA and CDR2 SQIVND (reference sequence). The J segment lost 7 bases and the V segment lost 5 bases, leaving 7 bases of the junction unmatched. CDR3 nucleotide sequence: TGTGCCAGTAGTGGAAACAGGGGGAGACAGCCCCAGCATTTT. This encodes CASSGNRGRQPQHF.

There are a few counts of this clone. The DNA for the CDR3 is TGCGCCAGCAGCTTGTTCGGACAGGGGGGATACGAGCAGTACTTC. Protein: CASSLFGQGGYEQYF. J is TRBJ2-7 and V is TRBV5-1; 10 bases are a match to TRBD1. This CDR3 spans 15 amino acids. CDR1 is SGHRS and CDR2 is YFSETQ in the germline V gene. The V segment lost 1 base and the J segment 4 bases; nucleotides outside the gene matches: 5.

V is TRBV5-8 and J is TRBJ2-1; the D gene is possibly TRBD2 (6 bases). This CDR3 region has 17 residues. Per the germline V gene, CDR1 is SGHTS and CDR2 is YDEGEE. V was pared by 6 bases and J by 12 bases, with 31 bases between. CDR3 region: CASTPAQVVSHLGGQFF. The CDR3 DNA follows: TGTGCCAGCACTCCTGCGCAGGTCGTTTCCCACCTCGGGGGGCAGTTCTTC. Looking up the rest from reference TRBV5-8 and TRBJ2-1 gives the full variable domain: EAGVTQSPTHLIKTRGQQATLRCSPISGHTSVYWYQQALGLGLQFLLWYDEGEERNRGNFPPRFSGRQFPNYSSELNVNALELEDSALYLCASTPAQVVSHLGGQFFGPGTRLTVL.

For the CDR3, the DNA is TGTGCCAGCAGTTACCACGGAGCGGATTCACCCCTCCACTTT. Its translation: CASSYHGADSPLHF. The chain has TRBV6-5 and TRBJ1-6; D gene unclear. Trimming removed 2 bases at V and 8 bases at J, with 10 bases between. The CDR3 length is 14 residues. Germline V lookup: CDR1 MNHEY, CDR2 SVGAGI.

The rearrangement joins TRBV11-2 to TRBJ1-6; D remains unclear. The V end was cut by 5 bases, the J end by 1 base, with 9 bases between. Germline V gene lookup returns CDR1 SGHAT and CDR2 FQNNGV. This CDR3 is built from 15 residues. The DNA for the CDR3 is TGTGCCAGCAGCGTAGGAGGGTCCTATAATTCACCCCTCCACTTT. This encodes CASSVGGSYNSPLHF.

The genes are TRBV27 and TRBJ2-1; D is perhaps TRBD1 (5 bases). Germline V lookup: CDR1 MNHEY, CDR2 SMNVEV (reference sequence). CDR3 length: 15 amino acids. Trimming removed 6 bases from V and 0 bases from J, with 12 bases in between. CDR3 nucleotides: TGTGCCAGCAGCACGACAGTTAGCTCCTACAATGAGCAGTTCTTC. It encodes CASSTTVSSYNEQFF.

The chain combines TRBV5-1 with TRBJ2-3; 10 bases map to TRBD2. The CDR3 is 18 residues long. Germline CDR1 and CDR2: SGHRS and YFSETQ. V dropped 3 bases and J dropped 2; count of bases not matched to a gene: 12. The CDR3 here is CASSYGSSGGSITDTQYF. The CDR3 coding sequence is TGCGCCAGCAGCTACGGTTCTAGCGGGGGTTCAATCACAGATACGCAGTATTTT.

The rearrangement links TRBV9 to TRBJ2-7, with 9 nucleotides matching TRBD1. Germline-derived CDR1 and CDR2 are SGDLS and YYNGEE. The trim removed 7 bases at V and 2 bases at J, leaving 10 bases unmatched. This CDR3 spans 15 amino acids. The CDR3 reads CASGELDRGAYEQYF. The CDR3 DNA is TGTGCCAGCGGAGAACTGGACAGGGGAGCCTACGAGCAGTACTTC.

The chain has TRBV7-2 and TRBJ2-3; D uncertain. V lost 1 base, J lost 0 bases, and 11 bases lay in between. Germline V CDR1 and CDR2: SGHTA, FQGNSA. The CDR3 totals 16 residues. Here the CDR3 reads CASSLVRVFSTDTQYF. CDR3 coding DNA: TGTGCCAGCAGCTTAGTACGAGTATTTAGCACAGATACGCAGTATTTT.

Comment on this clone: The junction differs from germline at one of its ends, possibly a read error. The chain carries TRBV24-1 and TRBJ2-7; D possibly corresponds to TRBD1 (6 bases). Germline V lookup: CDR1 KGHDR, CDR2 SFDVKD. The CDR3 has 12 residues. CDR3 bases: TGTGCCACCAGTGATTCCCTGGGACATGACACGTTC. Translated, it gives CATSDSLGHDTF.

The chain employs TRBV11-2 and TRBJ2-5; 8 bases map to TRBD2. Germline assignment: CDR1 SGHAT and CDR2 FQNNGV. V lost 5 bases and J lost 4; bases outside the gene matches: 9. The CDR3 contains 15 residues. CDR3 DNA sequence: TGTGCCAGCAGCCCTGCGGGACTAGAGAGAGAGACCCAGTACTTC. Translating it yields CASSPAGLERETQYF.

The genes are TRBV7-3 and TRBJ2-3; 10 bases are shared with TRBD2. With V trimmed by 3 bases and J by 3 bases, 0 bases remained unmatched. CDR1 is SGHTA, CDR2 FQGTGA, per germline. The CDR3 totals 14 residues. CDR3 amino acids: CASSLTSGTDTQYF. The CDR3, as DNA: TGTGCCAGCAGCTTGACTAGCGGGACAGATACGCAGTATTTT.

This clone showed up just once. This rearrangement joins TRBV6-5 to TRBJ2-3; TRBD2 agrees at 10 bases. After removal of 2 bases from V and 5 bases from J, the junction contained 7 bases not matched to a gene. CDR1 MNHEY and CDR2 SVGAGI come from the germline V gene. There are 16 residues in the CDR3. CDR3 bases: TGTGCCAGCAGTTACCAGCGGGGGGGCCGAATAGATACGCAGTATTTT. Protein: CASSYQRGGRIDTQYF.

The chain couples TRBV5-1 to TRBJ2-3, with D uncertain. The CDR3 sequence is 14 residues long. Germline V gives CDR1 SGHRS, CDR2 YFSETQ. The germline V and J ends were trimmed by 0 bases and 3 bases, with 8 bases remaining between them. The CDR3 region is CASSLDPRTDTQYF. The CDR3 DNA reads as TGCGCCAGCAGCTTGGACCCGAGGACAGATACGCAGTATTTT.

CDR3 protein: CASTLSGTRSEEQYF. In DNA, the CDR3 is TGTGCCAGCACCCTAAGCGGGACTAGATCGGAAGAGCAGTACTTC. This chain links TRBV3-1 (or the pseudogene TRBV3-2) with TRBJ2-7, with 8 positions matching TRBD2. The CDR3 runs to 15 residues. Trimming took 7 bases from V and 7 from J; bases not matched to a gene: 15. Per germline, CDR1 LGHDT and CDR2 YNNKEL (reference sequence).

The chain uses TRBV19 and TRBJ2-3, with TRBD1 identical over 7 bases. J was trimmed by 1 base and V by 9 bases; bases with no gene match: 13. Germline CDR1 reads LNHDA; CDR2 reads SQIVND (reference sequence). This CDR3 has 16 residues. CDR3 sequence reads: CASSRGGGPRTDTQYF. The CDR3 region has the DNA TGTGCCAGCTCCAGAGGGGGCGGACCCCGCACAGATACGCAGTATTTT.

This chain links TRBV5-1 with TRBJ2-5; perhaps TRBD2 as D (6 bases). V dropped 0 bases and J dropped 0 bases, with 6 bases sitting between them. Germline V gene sequence: CDR1 SGHRS, CDR2 YFSETQ. CDR3 size: 14 residues. The CDR3 reads CASSLGTNQETQYF. Here the CDR3 DNA reads TGCGCCAGCAGCTTGGGGACTAACCAAGAGACCCAGTACTTC.

This sequence joins TRBV19 and TRBJ2-6; TRBD1 aligns across 8 bases. The CDR3 length is 16 residues. V lost 4 bases and J lost 2; bases outside the gene matches: 4. Germline CDR1 reads LNHDA; CDR2 reads SQIVND (reference sequence). CDR3 residues: CASSRRQGTGANVLTF. CDR3 nucleotide sequence: TGTGCCAGTAGTAGGAGACAGGGGACTGGGGCCAACGTCCTGACTTTC.

The chain uses TRBV19 and TRBJ1-1, with D tentatively TRBD1 (6 bases). V was cut by 7 bases and J by 1 base, with 16 bases left in between. The germline gives CDR1 LNHDA, CDR2 SQIVND (reference sequence). The length of the CDR3 is 15 residues. Here the CDR3 reads CASMTAGDPNTEAFF. CDR3 in DNA: TGTGCCAGTATGACGGCAGGGGACCCGAACACTGAAGCTTTCTTT. Full variable domain (missing parts from reference TRBV19 and TRBJ1-1): DGGITQSPKYLFRKEGQNVTLSCEQNLNHDAMYWYRQDPGQGLRLIYYSQIVNDFQKGDIAEGYSVSREKKESFPLTVTSAQKNPTAFYLCASMTAGDPNTEAFFGQGTRLTVV.

The chain links TRBV9 to TRBJ2-5; 11 positions agree with TRBD1. Germline CDR1 is SGDLS and CDR2 is YYNGEE. The CDR3 totals 16 residues. Trimming at V came to 3 bases and at J to 8 bases, leaving 12 bases not matched to a gene. Here the CDR3 DNA reads TGTGCCAGCAGCGATCCCCTATCGGGACAGGGGGGAACCCAGTACTTC. Amino acid sequence: CASSDPLSGQGGTQYF.

This chain connects TRBV20-1 to TRBJ1-2; D is unresolved. From germline, CDR1 is DFQATT and CDR2 SNEGSKA (reference sequence). The CDR3 has 11 amino acids. The CDR3 coding sequence is TGCAGCCGACCGAACGGACTTGGCTACACCTTC. This codes for CSRPNGLGYTF.

The chain is built from TRBV15 and TRBJ1-1; D perhaps matches TRBD1 (5 bases). CDR1 is LNHNV, CDR2 YYDKDF, per germline (reference sequence). The CDR3 totals 14 residues. Trimming removed 7 bases at V and 0 bases at J, with 12 bases between. The CDR3 bases are TGTGCCACCACCCCAGGGAGGATGAACACTGAAGCTTTCTTT. Translated, it gives CATTPGRMNTEAFF.

This rearrangement joins TRBV18 to TRBJ1-1, with 9 bases matching TRBD1. The CDR3 consists of 14 residues. The germline CDR1 and CDR2 sequences are KGHSH and LQKENI. Germline trimming cut 5 bases from V and 3 bases from J; bases unmatched to any gene: 4. CDR3 in DNA: TGTGCCAGCTCAAAACAGGGGGCCGACACTGAAGCTTTCTTT. It specifies CASSKQGADTEAFF.

This rearrangement joins TRBV5-4 to TRBJ1-2, with 10 bases identical to TRBD1. Unmatched junction bases numbered 9, after V lost 4 bases and J lost 6 bases. Germline values: CDR1 SGHNT, CDR2 YYREEE (reference sequence). The CDR3 covers 15 residues. The CDR3 reads CASSLRQGADHGYTF. The CDR3 nucleotides are TGTGCCAGCAGCCTACGACAGGGGGCGGATCATGGCTACACCTTC.

The chain carries TRBV6-5 and TRBJ1-2; maybe TRBD1 (5 bases). The CDR3 extends over 14 amino acids. The germline V gene has CDR1 MNHEY and CDR2 SVGAGI. V gave up 0 bases and J gave up 9 bases, with 14 bases separating them. The chain's CDR3 is CASSYSGEGESYTF. CDR3 bases: TGTGCCAGCAGTTACTCGGGTGAAGGGGAAAGCTACACCTTC.

This clone was seen a handful of times. J is TRBJ2-2 and V is TRBV6-5, with D hard to call. CDR3 length: 12 amino acids. Germline-derived CDR1 and CDR2 are MNHEY and SVGAGI. The CDR3 sequence is CVTAVSSGELFF. The CDR3 nucleotides are TGTGTCACAGCAGTTAGTTCCGGGGAGCTGTTTTTT.